The present T cell receptor (beta chain) was sequenced within a study of blood T cell repertoires in COVID-19. Study-wide background: COVID-19 samples, acute and convalescent, were from the United States, Italy and Spain. T cells, B-cell-depleted T cells, or PBMCs supplied cDNA or gDNA.

This clone was counted a single time. Study processing details: Amplification of reference gene primers was used by the study to estimate nucleated cell counts. Produced via immunoSEQ multiplex PCR; TCRdb's table is partial and in-frame only. V, J and clone size were drawn from that table, and D and trimming were deduced from the DNA. The sample yields under 150,000 clones, approximately 91% seen once. The sequenced sample consisted of peripheral blood. This receptor was taken from a human donor in a cohort sampled during active COVID-19.

The CDR3 DNA follows: TGTGCCAGCAGCTTGGACGGTACTAGCACAGATACGCAGTATTTT. Its translation: CASSLDGTSTDTQYF. The chain recombines TRBV5-5 with TRBJ2-3; no clear D. Germline CDR1 and CDR2: SGHKS and YYEKEE (reference sequence). Trimming removed 0 bases from V and 0 bases from J, with 8 bases in between. The CDR3 spans 15 residues.